The clone carrying this T cell receptor beta chain was counted a few times. The entry originates in a study of early T cells in non-severe SARS-CoV-2 infection. Background on the study: Chains from this unsorted whole-blood bulk RNA could not be paired.

TCRdb re-analysed the 5' RACE reads in MiXCR, keeping a single row per CDR3 protein. The data show over 30,000 distinct CDR3 sequences, roughly 5.7% seen once. V gave up 0 bases and J gave up 5 bases, with 7 bases separating them. This CDR3 region has 14 residues. V usage is TRBV12-3 or TRBV12-4 and J usage is TRBJ2-2; D is undetermined. The source of this sequence is an adult who was a healthcare worker with PCR-confirmed SARS-CoV-2 infection or an uninfected control (not recorded which). Input material: whole blood. Written as DNA, the CDR3 is TGTGCCAGCAGTTTAGCGGGAAAGACCGGGGAGCTGTTTTTT. Its translation is CASSLAGKTGELFF.